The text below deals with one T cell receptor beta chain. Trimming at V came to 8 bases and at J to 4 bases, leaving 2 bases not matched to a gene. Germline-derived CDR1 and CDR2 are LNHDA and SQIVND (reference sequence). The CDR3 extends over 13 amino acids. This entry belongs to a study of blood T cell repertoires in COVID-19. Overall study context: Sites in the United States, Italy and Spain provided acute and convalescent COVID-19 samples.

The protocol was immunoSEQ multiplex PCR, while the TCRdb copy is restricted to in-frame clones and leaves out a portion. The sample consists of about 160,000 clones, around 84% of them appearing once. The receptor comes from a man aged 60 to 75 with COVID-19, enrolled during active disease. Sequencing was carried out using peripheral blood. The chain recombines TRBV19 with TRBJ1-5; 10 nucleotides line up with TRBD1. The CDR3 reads CASWDRGNQPQHF. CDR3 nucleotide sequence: TGTGCCAGTTGGGACAGGGGAAATCAGCCCCAGCATTTT.